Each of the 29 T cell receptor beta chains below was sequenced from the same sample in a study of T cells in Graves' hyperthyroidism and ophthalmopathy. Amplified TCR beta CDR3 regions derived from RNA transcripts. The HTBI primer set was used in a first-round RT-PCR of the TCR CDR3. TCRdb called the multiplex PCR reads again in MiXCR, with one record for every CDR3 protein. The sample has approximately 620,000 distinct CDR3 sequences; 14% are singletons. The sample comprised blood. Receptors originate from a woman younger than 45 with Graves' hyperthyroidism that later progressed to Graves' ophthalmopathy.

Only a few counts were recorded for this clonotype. CDR3 loop: CASSLQGAEQYF. As DNA, the CDR3 is TGCGCCAGCAGCTTACAGGGTGCCGAGCAGTACTTC. This chain links TRBV5-1 with TRBJ2-7; D is possibly TRBD1 (6 bases). This CDR3 region has 12 residues. The V gene's germline CDR1 is SGHRS and CDR2 YFSETQ. Between the trimmed V and J ends, which lost 2 bases and 6 bases, there was a span of 9 bases.

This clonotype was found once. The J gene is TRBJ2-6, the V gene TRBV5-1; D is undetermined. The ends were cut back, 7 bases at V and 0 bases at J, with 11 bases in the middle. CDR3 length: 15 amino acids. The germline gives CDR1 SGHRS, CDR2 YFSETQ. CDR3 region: CASRHRDSGANVLTF. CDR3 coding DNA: TGCGCCAGCCGACACCGAGACTCTGGGGCCAACGTCCTGACTTTC. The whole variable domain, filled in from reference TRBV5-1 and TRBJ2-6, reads KAGVTQTPRYLIKTRGQQVTLSCSPISGHRSVSWYQQTPGQGLQFLFEYFSETQRNKGNFPGRFSGRQFSNSRSEMNVSTLELGDSALYLCASRHRDSGANVLTFGAGSRLTVL.

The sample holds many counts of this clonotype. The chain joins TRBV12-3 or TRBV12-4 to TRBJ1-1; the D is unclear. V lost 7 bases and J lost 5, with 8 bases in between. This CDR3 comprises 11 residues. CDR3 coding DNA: TGTGCCAGCATTACGGGGACTGAAGCTTTCTTT. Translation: CASITGTEAFF.

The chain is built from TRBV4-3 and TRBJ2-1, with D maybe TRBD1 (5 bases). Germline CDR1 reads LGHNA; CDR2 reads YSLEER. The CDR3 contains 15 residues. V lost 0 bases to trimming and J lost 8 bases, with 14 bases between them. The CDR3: CASSQEGRRWDEQFF. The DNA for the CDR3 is TGCGCCAGCAGCCAAGAGGGGCGGCGTTGGGATGAGCAGTTCTTC.

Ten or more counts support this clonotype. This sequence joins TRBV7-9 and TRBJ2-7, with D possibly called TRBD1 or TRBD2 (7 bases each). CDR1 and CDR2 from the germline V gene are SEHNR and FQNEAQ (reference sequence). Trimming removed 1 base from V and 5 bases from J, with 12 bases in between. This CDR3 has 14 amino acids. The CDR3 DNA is TGTGCCAGCAGCTTAGGGGAGGGACAGAACGAGCAGTACTTC. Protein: CASSLGEGQNEQYF.

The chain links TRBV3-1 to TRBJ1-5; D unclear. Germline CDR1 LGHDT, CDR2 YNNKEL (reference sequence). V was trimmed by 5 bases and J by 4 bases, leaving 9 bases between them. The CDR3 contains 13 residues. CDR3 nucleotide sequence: TGTGCCAGCAGCGAGTCGTTTAATCAGCCCCAGCATTTT. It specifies CASSESFNQPQHF.

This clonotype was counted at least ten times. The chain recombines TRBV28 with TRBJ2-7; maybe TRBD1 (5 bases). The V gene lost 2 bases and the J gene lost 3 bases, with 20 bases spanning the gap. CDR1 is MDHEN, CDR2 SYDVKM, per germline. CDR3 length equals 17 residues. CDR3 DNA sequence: TGTGCCAGCAGTTTAATATCTGGGTGGCAGGGTGACTACGAGCAGTACTTC. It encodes CASSLISGWQGDYEQYF.

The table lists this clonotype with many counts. The CDR3 is CASSLHNSNDPEAFF. In DNA form, the CDR3 reads TGTGCCAGCAGTTTACACAACTCAAATGACCCTGAAGCTTTCTTT. This chain links TRBV12-3 or TRBV12-4 with TRBJ1-1, with no clear D. V shed 2 bases and J shed 6 bases, with 16 bases lying between them. This CDR3 contains 15 residues.

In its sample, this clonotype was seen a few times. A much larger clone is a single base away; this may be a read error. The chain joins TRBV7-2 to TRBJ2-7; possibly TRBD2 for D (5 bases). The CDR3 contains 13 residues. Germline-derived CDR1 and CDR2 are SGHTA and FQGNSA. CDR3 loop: CASRQPPSHERYF. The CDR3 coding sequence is TGTGCCAGCAGACAACCCCCTAGCCACGAGCGGTACTTC.

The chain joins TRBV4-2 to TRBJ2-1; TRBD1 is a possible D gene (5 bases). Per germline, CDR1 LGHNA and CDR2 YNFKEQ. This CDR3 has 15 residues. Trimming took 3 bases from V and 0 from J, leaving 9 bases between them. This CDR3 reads CASSHTGSSYNEQFF. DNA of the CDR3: TGTGCCAGCAGCCACACAGGTAGCTCCTACAATGAGCAGTTCTTC.

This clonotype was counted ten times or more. CDR3 sequence (DNA): TGTGCCAGCACCTACGGGGGGCGGGGGTACGAGCAGTACTTC. Protein product: CASTYGGRGYEQYF. The gene calls are TRBV12-3 or TRBV12-4 and TRBJ2-7; possibly TRBD2 for D (7 bases). V was trimmed by 7 bases and J by 4 bases, leaving 17 bases between them. The length of the CDR3 is 14 residues.

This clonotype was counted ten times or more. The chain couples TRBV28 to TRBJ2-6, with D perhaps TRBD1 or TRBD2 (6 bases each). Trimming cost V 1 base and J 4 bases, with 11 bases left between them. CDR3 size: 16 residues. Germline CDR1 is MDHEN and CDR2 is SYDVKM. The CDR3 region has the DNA TGTGCCAGCAGTTTATTGCCGGGGGCCGGGGCCAACGTCCTGACTTTC. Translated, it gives CASSLLPGAGANVLTF.

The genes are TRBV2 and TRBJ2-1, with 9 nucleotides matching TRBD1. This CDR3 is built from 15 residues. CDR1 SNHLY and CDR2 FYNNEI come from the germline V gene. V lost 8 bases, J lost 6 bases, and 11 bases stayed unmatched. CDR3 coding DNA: TGTGCCAGCTTTACCTGGGACAGGGCTTTCAATGAGCAGTTCTTC. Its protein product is CASFTWDRAFNEQFF.

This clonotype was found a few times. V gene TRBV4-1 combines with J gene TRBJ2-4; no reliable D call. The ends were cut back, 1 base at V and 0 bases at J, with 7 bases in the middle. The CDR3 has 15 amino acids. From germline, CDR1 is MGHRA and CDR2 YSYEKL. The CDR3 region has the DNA TGCGCCAGCAGCCAAGTTACAGTAGCCAAAAACATTCAGTACTTC. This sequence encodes CASSQVTVAKNIQYF.

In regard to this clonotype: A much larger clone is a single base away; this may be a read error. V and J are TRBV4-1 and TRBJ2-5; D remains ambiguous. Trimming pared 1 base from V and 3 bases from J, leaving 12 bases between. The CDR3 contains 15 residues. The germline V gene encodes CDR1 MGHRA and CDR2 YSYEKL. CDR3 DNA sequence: TGCGCCAGCAGCCAAGTCCGGAGAAAAAAAGAGACCCAGTACTTC. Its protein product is CASSQVRRKKETQYF.

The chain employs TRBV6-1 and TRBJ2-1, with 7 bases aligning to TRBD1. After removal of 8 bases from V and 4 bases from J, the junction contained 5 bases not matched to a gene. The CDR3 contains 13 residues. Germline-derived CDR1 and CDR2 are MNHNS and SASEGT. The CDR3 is CASLGTEYNEQFF. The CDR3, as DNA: TGTGCCAGCCTAGGGACAGAGTACAATGAGCAGTTCTTC.

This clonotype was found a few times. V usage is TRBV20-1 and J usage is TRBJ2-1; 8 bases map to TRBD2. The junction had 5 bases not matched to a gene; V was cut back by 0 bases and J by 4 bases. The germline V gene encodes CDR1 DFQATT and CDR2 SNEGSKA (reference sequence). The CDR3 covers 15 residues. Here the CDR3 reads CSARELAEGYNEQFF. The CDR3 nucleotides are TGCAGTGCTAGAGAACTAGCGGAGGGGTACAATGAGCAGTTCTTC.

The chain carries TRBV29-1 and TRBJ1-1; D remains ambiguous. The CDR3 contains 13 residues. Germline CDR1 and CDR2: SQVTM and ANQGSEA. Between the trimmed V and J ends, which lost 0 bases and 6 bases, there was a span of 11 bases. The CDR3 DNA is TGCAGCGTTGAAGATCAACGGGCTTCTGAAGCTTTCTTT. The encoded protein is CSVEDQRASEAFF. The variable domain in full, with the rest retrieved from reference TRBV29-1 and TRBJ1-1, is SAVISQKPSRDICQRGTSLTIQCQVDSQVTMMFWYRQQPGQSLTLIATANQGSEATYESGFVIDKFPISRPNLTFSTLTVSNMSPEDSSIYLCSVEDQRASEAFFGQGTRLTVV.

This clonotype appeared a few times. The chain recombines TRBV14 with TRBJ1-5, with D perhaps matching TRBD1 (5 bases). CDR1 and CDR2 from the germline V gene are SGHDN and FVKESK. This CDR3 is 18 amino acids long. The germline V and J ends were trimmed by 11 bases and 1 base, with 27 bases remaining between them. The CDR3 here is CARTPGGQGKGSNQPQHF. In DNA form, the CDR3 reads TGTGCCCGAACCCCGGGAGGCCAGGGTAAAGGAAGCAATCAGCCCCAGCATTTT. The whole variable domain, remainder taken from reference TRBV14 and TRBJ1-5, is EAGVTQFPSHSVIEKGQTVTLRCDPISGHDNLYWYRRVMGKEIKFLLHFVKESKQDESGMPNNRFLAERTGGTYSTLKVQPAELEDSGVYFCARTPGGQGKGSNQPQHFGDGTRLSIL.

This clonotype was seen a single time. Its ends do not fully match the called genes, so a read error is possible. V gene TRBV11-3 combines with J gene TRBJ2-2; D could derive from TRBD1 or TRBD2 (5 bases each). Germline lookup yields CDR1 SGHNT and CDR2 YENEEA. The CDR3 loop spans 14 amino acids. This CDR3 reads CASSFRQNTGDLFF. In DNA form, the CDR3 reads TGTGCCAGCAGCTTCAGACAGAACACCGGGGACCTGTTTTTT.

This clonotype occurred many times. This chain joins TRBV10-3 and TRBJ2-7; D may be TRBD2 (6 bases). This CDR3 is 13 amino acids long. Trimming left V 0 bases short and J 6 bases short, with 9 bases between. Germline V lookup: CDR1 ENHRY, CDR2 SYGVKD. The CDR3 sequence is CAISESEGPEQYF. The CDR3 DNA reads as TGTGCCATCAGTGAGTCGGAGGGTCCCGAGCAGTACTTC.

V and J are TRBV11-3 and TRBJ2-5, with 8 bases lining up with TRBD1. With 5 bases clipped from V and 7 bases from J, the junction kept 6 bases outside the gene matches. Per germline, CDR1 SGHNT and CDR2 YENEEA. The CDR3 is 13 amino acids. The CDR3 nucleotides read TGTGCCAGCAGCCCCAGACAGGGGTCGACCCAGTACTTC. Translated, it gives CASSPRQGSTQYF.

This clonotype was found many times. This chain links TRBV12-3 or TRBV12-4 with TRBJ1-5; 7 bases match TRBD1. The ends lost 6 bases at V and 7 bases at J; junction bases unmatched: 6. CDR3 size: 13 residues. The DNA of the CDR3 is TGTGCCAGCAGAACAGGGGTGGGGCAGCCCCAGCATTTT. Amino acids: CASRTGVGQPQHF.

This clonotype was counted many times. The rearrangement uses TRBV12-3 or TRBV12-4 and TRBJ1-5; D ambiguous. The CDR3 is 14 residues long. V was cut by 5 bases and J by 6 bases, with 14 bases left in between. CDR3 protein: CASSLDRQIQPQHF. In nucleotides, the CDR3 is TGTGCCAGCAGTCTGGACCGACAAATTCAGCCCCAGCATTTT.

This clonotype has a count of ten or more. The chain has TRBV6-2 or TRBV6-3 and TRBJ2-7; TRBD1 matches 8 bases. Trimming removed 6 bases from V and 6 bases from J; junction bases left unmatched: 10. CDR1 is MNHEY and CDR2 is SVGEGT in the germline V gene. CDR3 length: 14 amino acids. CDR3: CASRAGGPPVEQYF. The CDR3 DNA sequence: TGTGCCAGCAGGGCAGGGGGCCCACCCGTCGAGCAGTACTTC.

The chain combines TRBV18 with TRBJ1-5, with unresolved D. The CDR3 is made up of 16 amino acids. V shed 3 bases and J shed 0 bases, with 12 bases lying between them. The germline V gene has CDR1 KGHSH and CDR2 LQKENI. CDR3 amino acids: CASSPEGGNSNQPQHF. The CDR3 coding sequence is TGTGCCAGCTCACCGGAGGGAGGGAATAGCAATCAGCCCCAGCATTTT.

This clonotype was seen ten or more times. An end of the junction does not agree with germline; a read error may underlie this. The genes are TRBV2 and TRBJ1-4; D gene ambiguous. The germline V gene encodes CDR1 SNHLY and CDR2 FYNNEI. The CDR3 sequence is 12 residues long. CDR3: CASCEPNEKLFF. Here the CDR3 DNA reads TGTGCCAGCTGTGAGCCCAATGAAAAACTGTTTTTT.

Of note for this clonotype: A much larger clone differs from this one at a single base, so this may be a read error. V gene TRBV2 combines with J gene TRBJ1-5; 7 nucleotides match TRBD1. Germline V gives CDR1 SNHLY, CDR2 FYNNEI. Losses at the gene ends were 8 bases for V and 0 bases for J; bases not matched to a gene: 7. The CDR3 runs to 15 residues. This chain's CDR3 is CASLWDSPSNQPQHF. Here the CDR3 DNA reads TGTGCCAGCCTATGGGACAGCCCTAGCAATCAGCCCCAGCATTTT.

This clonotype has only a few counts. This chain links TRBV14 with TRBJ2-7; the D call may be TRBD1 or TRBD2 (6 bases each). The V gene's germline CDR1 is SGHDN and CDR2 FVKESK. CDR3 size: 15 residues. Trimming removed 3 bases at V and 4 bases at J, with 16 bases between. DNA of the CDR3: TGTGCCAGCAGCCACAGGGGACTCAGGATGTACGAGCAGTACTTC. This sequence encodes CASSHRGLRMYEQYF.